This T cell receptor (beta chain) was recorded in a study of blood T cells in healthy people across ages. Study-level results: TCR beta diversity per million T cells fell roughly linearly with age. Those diversity estimates obtained from one million T cells were thought to be underestimates.

This clonotype appeared many times. Its target is not known. Those donating, healthy Caucasian individuals from Russia, were aged roughly 6 to 90. Per-sample yields of isolated PBMCs were at least 6 million. A second PCR, run for about 7 to 11 cycles, used a sample-barcoded 5' primer plus a J-beta primer mix. One entry per CDR3 protein, called by TCRdb with MiXCR from the 5' RACE reads. The sample lists about 650,000 distinct CDR3 sequences, roughly half occurring once. Input material: blood. This clonotype was sampled from a woman of 80 years or more in good health.

The CDR3 here is CASSSGSSEETQYF. CDR3 nucleotides: TGTGCCAGCAGTAGCGGGAGTTCGGAGGAGACCCAGTACTTC. The chain uses TRBV9 and TRBJ2-5; 9 bases agree with TRBD2. J gave up 5 bases and V 5 bases, and 7 bases lay outside the gene matches. The CDR3 totals 14 residues. Germline V gives CDR1 SGDLS, CDR2 YYNGEE.